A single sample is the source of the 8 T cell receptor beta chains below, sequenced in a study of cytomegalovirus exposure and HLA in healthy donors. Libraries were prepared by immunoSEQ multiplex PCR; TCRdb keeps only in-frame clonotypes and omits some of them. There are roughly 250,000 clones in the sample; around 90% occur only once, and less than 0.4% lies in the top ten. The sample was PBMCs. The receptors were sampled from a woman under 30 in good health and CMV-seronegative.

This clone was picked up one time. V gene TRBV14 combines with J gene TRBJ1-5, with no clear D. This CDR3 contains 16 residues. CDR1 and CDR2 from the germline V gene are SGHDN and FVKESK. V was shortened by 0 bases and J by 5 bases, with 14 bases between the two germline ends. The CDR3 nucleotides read TGTGCCAGCAGCCAAGATCGGGGAGCTAGGGATCAGCCCCAGCATTTT. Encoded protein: CASSQDRGARDQPQHF.

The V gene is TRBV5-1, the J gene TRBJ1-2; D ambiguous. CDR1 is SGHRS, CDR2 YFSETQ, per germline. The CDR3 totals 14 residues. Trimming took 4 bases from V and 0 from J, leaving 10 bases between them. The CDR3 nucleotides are TGCGCCAGCAGCAAGGAGGCTGCTAACTATGGCTACACCTTC. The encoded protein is CASSKEAANYGYTF.

The CDR3 DNA sequence: TGTGCCAGCAGTTTATCCGTCGGGACTAGCGGGGGGGCGTACAATGAGCAGTTCTTC. Protein product: CASSLSVGTSGGAYNEQFF. This chain links TRBV27 with TRBJ2-1, with 16 bases identical to TRBD2. CDR1 is MNHEY, CDR2 SMNVEV, per germline (reference sequence). The V segment lost 0 bases and the J segment 4 bases; nucleotides outside the gene matches: 6. CDR3 length: 19 residues.

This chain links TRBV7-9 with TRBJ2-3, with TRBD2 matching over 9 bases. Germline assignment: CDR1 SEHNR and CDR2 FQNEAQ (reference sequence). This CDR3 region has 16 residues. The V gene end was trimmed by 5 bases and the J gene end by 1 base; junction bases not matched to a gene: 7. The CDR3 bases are TGTGCCAGCAGCCGACGCGGGGGGGCTGGCACAGATACGCAGTATTTT. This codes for CASSRRGGAGTDTQYF.

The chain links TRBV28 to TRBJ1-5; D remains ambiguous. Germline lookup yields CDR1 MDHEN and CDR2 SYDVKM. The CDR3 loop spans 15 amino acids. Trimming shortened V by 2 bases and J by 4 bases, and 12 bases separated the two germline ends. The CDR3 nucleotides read TGTGCCAGCAGTTTACTAGGTAGTGGGAATCAGCCCCAGCATTTT. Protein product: CASSLLGSGNQPQHF.

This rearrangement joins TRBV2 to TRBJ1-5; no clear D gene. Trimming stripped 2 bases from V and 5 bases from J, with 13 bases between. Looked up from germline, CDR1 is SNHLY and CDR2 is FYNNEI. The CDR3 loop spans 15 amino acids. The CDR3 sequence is CASSEPAGIDQPQHF. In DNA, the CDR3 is TGTGCCAGCAGTGAACCGGCAGGAATCGATCAGCCCCAGCATTTT.

CDR3 coding DNA: TGCGCCAGCAGCCAACTTAGCGGGGCTTCCTACAATGAGCAGTTCTTC. Amino acids: CASSQLSGASYNEQFF. V gene TRBV4-3 combines with J gene TRBJ2-1; the match to TRBD2 covers 8 bases. The trim removed 2 bases at V and 1 base at J, leaving 4 bases unmatched. This CDR3 has 16 amino acids. Germline CDR1 reads LGHNA; CDR2 reads YSLEER.

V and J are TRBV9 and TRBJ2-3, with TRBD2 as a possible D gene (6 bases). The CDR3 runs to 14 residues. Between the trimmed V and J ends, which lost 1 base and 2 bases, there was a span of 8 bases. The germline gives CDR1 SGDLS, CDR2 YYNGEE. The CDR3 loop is CASSVWTTTDTQYF. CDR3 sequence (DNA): TGTGCCAGCAGCGTATGGACTACCACAGATACGCAGTATTTT.